A selection of T cell receptor beta chains follows, all from one sample in a study of blood T cell repertoires in COVID-19. Profiling relied on immunoSEQ multiplex PCR, and the TCRdb table lists in-frame clones only, not all of them. The sample shows roughly 320,000 clones, over 80% of them seen only once. The sample was peripheral blood. The receptors stem from a woman in her fifties or sixties with COVID-19, enrolled during active disease. CDR3s include the opening cysteine and the closing phenylalanine or tryptophan. The order of the fields is J gene, D gene, clone size, V gene, CDR3 DNA, CDR3 protein. The D gene is left open where the match is weak. Expanded clones are given a class, and other clones once, few, many or no size at all.

J: TRBJ1-2; D: .; size: .; V: TRBV6-4; DNA: TGTGCCAGCAGACTTACAACAGGGTACAGTGGCTATGGCTACACCTTC; CDR3: CASRLTTGYSGYGYTF
J: TRBJ1-2; D: .; size: few; V: TRBV5-1; DNA: TGCGCCAGCAGCCCCGACAGGTCGCGGGGCTACACCTTC; CDR3: CASSPDRSRGYTF
J: TRBJ2-1; D: .; size: .; V: TRBV12-5; DNA: TGTGCTAGTGGTTTGGTGCCGGTTTACAATGAGCAGTTCTTC; CDR3: CASGLVPVYNEQFF
J: TRBJ2-1; D: TRBD2; size: .; V: TRBV15; DNA: TGTGCCACCAGCAGGGGCGGGAGGGCCAATAGCGATGAGCAGTTCTTC; CDR3: CATSRGGRANSDEQFF
J: TRBJ2-7; D: .; size: .; V: TRBV19; DNA: TGTGCCAGTAGTATAGACCCGACAGGTTACGAGCAGTACTTC; CDR3: CASSIDPTGYEQYF
J: TRBJ2-7; D: TRBD2; size: few; V: TRBV4-1; DNA: TGCGCCAGCAGCGTGACGACTAGCGGGAGCTCCTACGAGCAGTACTTC; CDR3: CASSVTTSGSSYEQYF
J: TRBJ1-5; D: .; size: .; V: TRBV6-2/TRBV6-3; DNA: TGTGCCAGCAGCTTTGGACTCCCTAGCGATCAGCCCCAGCATTTT; CDR3: CASSFGLPSDQPQHF
J: TRBJ2-5; D: TRBD1; size: .; V: TRBV6-6; DNA: TGTGCCAGCAGCCTGAGGACAGGGGGCCGGGAGACCCAGTACTTC; CDR3: CASSLRTGGRETQYF
J: TRBJ1-2; D: TRBD1; size: .; V: TRBV18; DNA: TGTGCCAGCTCAGAGGACAGGGGCCCCGGCTACACCTTC; CDR3: CASSEDRGPGYTF
J: TRBJ1-4; D: .; size: .; V: TRBV19; DNA: TGTGCCAGTAGTCCCCTGGGCGCGCGCCTCGTCGAAAAACTGTTTTTT; CDR3: CASSPLGARLVEKLFF
J: TRBJ2-5; D: .; size: once; V: TRBV7-8; DNA: TGTGCCAGCAACCGCGGACGGATCAGGGTGGAGACCCAGTACTTC; CDR3: CASNRGRIRVETQYF
J: TRBJ2-7; D: TRBD2; size: .; V: TRBV7-9; DNA: TGTGCCAGCAGCTCGGGACTAGCGGGAGTCCAAGCCTACGAGCAGTACTTC; CDR3: CASSSGLAGVQAYEQYF
J: TRBJ1-1; D: .; size: .; V: TRBV6-5; DNA: TGTGCCAGCACCCTCTCGTCGGGAGGAGCTTTCTTT; CDR3: CASTLSSGGAFF
J: TRBJ2-7; D: .; size: .; V: TRBV27; DNA: TGTGCCAGCAGTTTAGGTGGGACACCTCTGTACGAGCAGTACTTC; CDR3: CASSLGGTPLYEQYF
J: TRBJ2-1; D: TRBD1; size: .; V: TRBV2; DNA: TGTGCCAGCAGGAGAACCGACAGGGATGGAGAGCAGTTCTTC; CDR3: CASRRTDRDGEQFF
J: TRBJ2-5; D: TRBD2; size: .; V: TRBV24-1; DNA: TGTGCCACCAGTGATGCTGCCGGGAGGGGGAGGCTTGAGACCCAGTACTTC; CDR3: CATSDAAGRGRLETQYF
J: TRBJ2-5; D: TRBD1; size: .; V: TRBV9; DNA: TGTGCCAGCAGCGTAGCGGGACAGGGAGGCCAAGAGACCCAGTACTTC; CDR3: CASSVAGQGGQETQYF
J: TRBJ1-4; D: TRBD1; size: few; V: TRBV20-1; DNA: TGCAGTGCTAGTCCCGCGGCAGGGGGGAATGAAAAACTGTTTTTT; CDR3: CSASPAAGGNEKLFF
J: TRBJ2-7; D: TRBD1; size: .; V: TRBV18; DNA: TGTGCCAGCTCACCGTCCCTCGGGACAGTTTACGAGCAGTACTTC; CDR3: CASSPSLGTVYEQYF
J: TRBJ2-1; D: TRBD1; size: .; V: TRBV30; DNA: TGTGCCTGGAGTCCAGGGACAGGGCGAGACAATGAGCAGTTCTTC; CDR3: CAWSPGTGRDNEQFF
J: TRBJ1-1; D: TRBD1; size: few; V: TRBV18; DNA: TGTGCCAGCTCGTCCGGGACAGGGGGATTTGGAGCTTTCTTT; CDR3: CASSSGTGGFGAFF
J: TRBJ1-2; D: TRBD1; size: .; V: TRBV6-5; DNA: TGTGCCAGCAGTTACGACAGGGGGCGTTCCTACTATGGCTACACCTTC; CDR3: CASSYDRGRSYYGYTF
J: TRBJ1-1; D: .; size: once; V: TRBV7-2; DNA: TGTGCCAGCAGGCTAGGAGGGGCCTGGGCTGAAGCTTTCTTT; CDR3: CASRLGGAWAEAFF
J: TRBJ2-2; D: .; size: .; V: TRBV9; DNA: TGTGCCAGCAGATGGGACATCGCGAACACCGGGGAGCTGTTTTTT; CDR3: CASRWDIANTGELFF
J: TRBJ1-2; D: .; size: .; V: TRBV24-1; DNA: TGTGCCACCAGTGATAATTCGGGGTCAGGAAACCCTAACTATGGCTACACCTTC; CDR3: CATSDNSGSGNPNYGYTF
J: TRBJ2-2; D: .; size: .; V: TRBV7-9; DNA: TGTGCCAGCGGCCGTCTCCTGGACACCTTCGCCGGGGAGCTGTTTTTT; CDR3: CASGRLLDTFAGELFF
J: TRBJ2-1; D: TRBD1; size: .; V: TRBV24-1; DNA: TGTGCCACCAGTGACCGAGACAGGGGTCCCCCTAATGAGCAGTTCTTC; CDR3: CATSDRDRGPPNEQFF
J: TRBJ2-5; D: TRBD2; size: .; V: TRBV5-5; DNA: TGTGCCAGCAGCTTGACTAGCGGACAAGAGACCCAGTACTTC; CDR3: CASSLTSGQETQYF
J: TRBJ2-3; D: TRBD2; size: .; V: TRBV5-1; DNA: TGCGCCAGTGGGACTAGTTCTGTAGATACGCAGTATTTT; CDR3: CASGTSSVDTQYF
J: TRBJ2-5; D: TRBD2; size: .; V: TRBV3-1/TRBV3-2; DNA: TGTGCCAGCAGCCAGGGGACTAGCGGGAGAGGGGCGACCCAGTACTTC; CDR3: CASSQGTSGRGATQYF
J: TRBJ1-1; D: .; size: .; V: TRBV4-1; DNA: TGCGCCAGCAGCCAAGTGGGGGCCTCCACTGAAGCTTTCTTT; CDR3: CASSQVGASTEAFF
J: TRBJ2-1; D: .; size: .; V: TRBV11-2; DNA: TGTGCCAGCAGAAGAGGGGGGGCGAGCTCCTACAATGAGCAGTTCTTC; CDR3: CASRRGGASSYNEQFF
J: TRBJ2-1; D: .; size: .; V: TRBV4-3; DNA: TGCGCCAGCAGTACCGGGGGGAGGGGGTACAATGAGCAGTTCTTC; CDR3: CASSTGGRGYNEQFF
J: TRBJ1-3; D: TRBD1; size: .; V: TRBV6-6; DNA: TGTGCCAGCAGACAATCCCGGGACAGGATAAACACCATATATTTT; CDR3: CASRQSRDRINTIYF
J: TRBJ2-3; D: .; size: .; V: TRBV7-9; DNA: TGTGCCAGCAGCTTAGACGGGGGCACAGATACGCAGTATTTT; CDR3: CASSLDGGTDTQYF
J: TRBJ2-7; D: .; size: .; V: TRBV14; DNA: TGTGCCAGCAGCCATACCAGGGGCGCGGGTGACTACGAGCAGTACTTC; CDR3: CASSHTRGAGDYEQYF
J: TRBJ2-5; D: TRBD1; size: .; V: TRBV7-2; DNA: TGTGCCAGCAGCTTAGGACAGGGTTTGGAAGAGACCCAGTACTTC; CDR3: CASSLGQGLEETQYF
J: TRBJ2-3; D: .; size: .; V: TRBV7-2; DNA: TGTGCCAGCAGCTTAGGACAAACAGATACGCAGTATTTT; CDR3: CASSLGQTDTQYF
J: TRBJ1-2; D: .; size: .; V: TRBV19; DNA: TGTGCCAGTAGAACTGGGACCGAGCGGGACTATGGCTACACCTTC; CDR3: CASRTGTERDYGYTF
J: TRBJ2-3; D: TRBD2; size: once; V: TRBV30; DNA: TGTGCCTGGACCGGCGGGGGGAGCACAGATACGCAGTATTTT; CDR3: CAWTGGGSTDTQYF
J: TRBJ1-4; D: TRBD1; size: .; V: TRBV6-5; DNA: TGTGCCAGCAGCGGACAGGGGGCAGCTAATGAAAAACTGTTTTTT; CDR3: CASSGQGAANEKLFF
J: TRBJ1-5; D: .; size: .; V: TRBV6-5; DNA: TGTGCCAGCAGGACAGATCAGCCCCAGCATTTT; CDR3: CASRTDQPQHF
J: TRBJ2-7; D: .; size: .; V: TRBV5-4; DNA: TGTGCCAGCAGCTCTAAGGCGGGCGGACCCAACTCCTACGAGCAGTACTTC; CDR3: CASSSKAGGPNSYEQYF
J: TRBJ2-7; D: TRBD2; size: .; V: TRBV5-6; DNA: TGTGCCAGCAGCTTGGCTCCTAGCGGGAGTTACGAGCAGTACTTC; CDR3: CASSLAPSGSYEQYF
J: TRBJ2-1; D: .; size: .; V: TRBV27; DNA: TGTGCCAGCAGTTCAGCCCGAGCTAGCTCCTACAATGAGCAGTTCTTC; CDR3: CASSSARASSYNEQFF
J: TRBJ2-1; D: TRBD2; size: .; V: TRBV13; DNA: TGTGCCAGCAGCGGGGGGGTAGCGGGAGGAACTTGGAATGAGCAGTTCTTC; CDR3: CASSGGVAGGTWNEQFF
J: TRBJ2-5; D: .; size: .; V: TRBV6-2/TRBV6-3; DNA: TGTGCCAGCAGTTACTCGATGGTCGCGGTCCAAGAGACCCAGTACTTC; CDR3: CASSYSMVAVQETQYF
J: TRBJ1-2; D: .; size: .; V: TRBV24-1; DNA: TGTGCCACCAGTGAAAATAAGCGGGGGGACTATGGCTACACCTTC; CDR3: CATSENKRGDYGYTF
J: TRBJ2-7; D: TRBD2; size: .; V: TRBV15; DNA: TGTGCCACCAGCAGAGGATCTCGTAGCGGGACCCGTTACGAGCAGTACTTC; CDR3: CATSRGSRSGTRYEQYF
J: TRBJ2-1; D: TRBD2; size: .; V: TRBV19; DNA: TGTGCCAGTAGTATAAAAGGAGGGGGGACTAGCGGGAACAATGAGCAGTTCTTC; CDR3: CASSIKGGGTSGNNEQFF
J: TRBJ2-7; D: TRBD1; size: .; V: TRBV6-5; DNA: TGTGCCAGCAGGGTCTTCGGGACAGGGACCTACGAGCAGTACTTC; CDR3: CASRVFGTGTYEQYF
J: TRBJ1-4; D: TRBD1; size: .; V: TRBV20-1; DNA: TGCAGTGCCAGTTTCAGGGACAGGGGATTTGAAAAACTGTTTTTT; CDR3: CSASFRDRGFEKLFF
J: TRBJ2-4; D: .; size: .; V: TRBV7-6; DNA: TGTGCCAGCAGCTTAGGGGGGGTAGCCAAAAACATTCAGTACTTC; CDR3: CASSLGGVAKNIQYF
J: TRBJ2-7; D: .; size: .; V: TRBV7-8; DNA: TGTGCCAGCACCTCCGATAGAGCCGAGCAGTACTTC; CDR3: CASTSDRAEQYF
J: TRBJ2-1; D: .; size: .; V: TRBV6-5; DNA: TGTGCCAGCATCAGGACAGTTATTACGGGTGAGCAGTTCTTC; CDR3: CASIRTVITGEQFF